This T cell receptor beta chain emerged from a study of blood T cell repertoires in COVID-19 (dated by TCRdb to about 2020). Broadly, across the study: Samples from collaborators originated in the United States, Italy and Spain and spanned both the acute and convalescent phases of COVID-19. The material from the prospective study consisted of cDNA or gDNA derived from T cells, B-cell-depleted T cells, or PBMCs. Deeply sampled blood TCRbeta repertoires from subjects exposed to, actively infected with, or recovered from COVID-19 were included in the dataset. The repertoires were made available in a free public database intended to serve as a resource for research on the immune response to SARS-CoV-2. Samples were obtained from the ongoing ImmuneRACE study (first 160 participants) and from about 1,300 subjects provided by 6 global collaborators. A de-identified subject ID, COVID-19 status, age in years and sex were almost always included in the sample metadata. HLA class I and class II types, where available, came from metadata supplied by the sample provider rather than from assay-based typing. Study-wide conclusions, independent of this receptor: The amount of clinical and demographic metadata varied by source and participant and was provided uncurated.

The collaborating institutions used their own protocols to collect whole blood in K2EDTA tubes. Collaborator samples were shipped for TCRbeta analysis as frozen whole blood, isolated PBMCs, or DNA extracted from either sample type. In the case of this clone: Its antigen target is currently unknown. It has no much larger one-base neighbor in the sample; base qualities were not kept.

TCRbeta CDR3 regions were amplified from genomic DNA by means of the immunoSEQ Assay, a bias-controlled multiplex PCR. Processing in the source paper ran as follows. Within the assay, amplification of reference gene primers was used to estimate how many nucleated cells each sample contained. To quantify the absolute abundance of each unique TCRbeta CDR3 rearrangement, sequence reads were collapsed and filtered. For each sample, productive Simpson clonality was calculated by taking the square root of Simpson's diversity index across productive rearrangements. Not all clones reach the TCRdb copy of this immuneACCESS table, which keeps in-frame sequences only. Checked studies attribute under half of the gap to unresolved V genes and leave the rest unexplained. The V and J calls and clone size were taken over from that table, and D and trimming were inferred from the DNA. The sample yields approximately 150,000 clones; 85% to 90% were counted once. 4% of the sample is taken by the ten largest.

CDR1 SGDLS and CDR2 YYNGEE were looked up in the germline V gene. At the junction V is shortened by 6 bases and J by 6 bases; bases outside the gene matches: 3. Counted from cysteine to phenylalanine, this CDR3 has 13 amino acids. Just CDR3 DNA is preserved here, 39 bases in frame from base 1. The clonotype comes from a woman aged 65 to 85 with acute or convalescent COVID-19. The V gene is TRBV9 and the J gene is TRBJ2-1; 10 nucleotides in the junction match TRBD2. The sequenced sample was peripheral blood. The encoded CDR3 is CASNPSGSNEQFF. In nucleotide form, the sequence is TGTGCCAGCAACCCTAGCGGGAGCAATGAGCAGTTCTTC.